This T cell receptor beta chain is drawn from a study of cytomegalovirus exposure and HLA in healthy donors. Study-level points and caveats: Only CMV serostatus was available as immune exposure information.

About this clone: The target antigen is unknown.

After removal of 0 bases from V and 6 bases from J, the junction contained 7 bases not matched to a gene. Germline assignment: CDR1 SGHDN and CDR2 FVKESK. There are 15 residues in the CDR3. Both 60 Vbeta primers and 13 Jbeta primers went into the PCR. The method was immunoSEQ multiplex PCR; TCRdb's version includes in-frame clones alone and lacks a portion of them. The table records 170,000 or so clones, over 70% of them present only once. The genes are TRBV14 and TRBJ2-7; TRBD2 aligns across 8 bases. The sequence came from a man aged 40-55 years in good health and CMV-seronegative. The sample consisted of PBMCs. The CDR3 coding sequence is TGTGCCAGCAGCCAAGATTACGGGAGGGCCGGCGAGCAGTACTTC. Translated, it gives CASSQDYGRAGEQYF.